The source of this TCR beta chain is a study of T cells after yellow fever vaccination. General study points: Contamination by abundant bulk-population clonotypes could be present in FACS-sorted repertoires. Only a small proportion of the clonotypes turned up in both the CD4 and the CD8 compartments, likely arising from convergent recombination. Faster peaking, at day 5 versus 15, marked a secondary response that was weaker.

A word on this clonotype: Its antigen remains unknown.

V dropped 0 bases and J dropped 7 bases, with 11 bases sitting between them. This CDR3 is built from 13 residues. In germline, CDR1 is SGHKS, CDR2 YYEKEE (reference sequence). Each CDR3 protein gets one entry after TCRdb re-called the 5' RACE reads with MiXCR. The table records around 260,000 distinct CDR3 sequences, 5.2% of them present only once. The chain combines TRBV5-5 with TRBJ2-7; tentative D call: TRBD2 (6 bases). The receptor was isolated from a young man who received the YFV17D yellow fever vaccine. The material was CD4+ T cells sorted from PBMCs, obtained on the day of the yellow fever booster vaccination. The CDR3 DNA sequence: TGTGCCAGCAGCTTGGGTCCGGGACTGGAGCAGTACGTC. Its protein is CASSLGPGLEQYV.